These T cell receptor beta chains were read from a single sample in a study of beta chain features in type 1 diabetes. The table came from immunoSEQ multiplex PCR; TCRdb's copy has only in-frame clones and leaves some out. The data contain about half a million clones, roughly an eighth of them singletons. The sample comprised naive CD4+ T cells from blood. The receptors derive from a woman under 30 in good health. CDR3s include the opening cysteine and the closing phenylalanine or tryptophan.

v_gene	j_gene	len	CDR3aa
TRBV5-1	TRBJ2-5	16	CASSSGRRTPQETQYF
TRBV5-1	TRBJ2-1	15	CASSPSSARRDEQFF
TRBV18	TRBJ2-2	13	CASSPVGTGELFF
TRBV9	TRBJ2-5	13	CASSVTGQETQYF
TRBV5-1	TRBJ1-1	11	CASSLDRVEIF
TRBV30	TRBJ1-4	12	CAWSVLDEKLFF
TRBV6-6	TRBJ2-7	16	CASSSIPDRTAYEQYF
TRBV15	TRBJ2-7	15	CATSDVGGNSYEQYF
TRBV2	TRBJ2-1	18	CASSDYNLRDSPSDEQFF
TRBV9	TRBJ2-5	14	CASSVTRDGETQYF
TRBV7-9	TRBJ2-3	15	CASSLAARLPDTQYF
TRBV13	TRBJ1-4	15	CASSSHGYLNEKLFF
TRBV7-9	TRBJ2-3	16	CASSFIAYSLTDEQYF
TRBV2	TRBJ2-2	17	CASSTITSGADTGELFF